This is a list of T cell receptor beta chains from one sample in a study of T cell responses to AZD1222 COVID-19 vaccine. Profiled with immunoSEQ multiplex PCR; TCRdb holds only in-frame clones, not every one. The table has about 140,000 clones, about 93% seen once; the top ten hold under 6.5%. The specimen was peripheral blood, collected on day 0 of AZD1222 vaccination. The receptor source for this set is an adult in good health. CDR3s include the opening cysteine and the closing phenylalanine or tryptophan. A D gene is named only where the DNA matches it firmly. Expanded clones are given a class, and other clones once, few, many or no size at all.

d_call,v_call,j_call,clone_size,cdr3_aa,cdr3_nt
.,TRBV7-9,TRBJ1-4,.,CASSLAAGKLFF,TGTGCCAGCAGCTTAGCCGCGGGGAAACTGTTTTTT
TRBD1,TRBV5-1,TRBJ2-7,.,CASSPGQGSYEQYF,TGCGCCAGCAGCCCCGGACAGGGATCCTACGAGCAGTACTTC
TRBD2,TRBV18,TRBJ2-7,.,CASSPPGAPGGDEQYF,TGTGCCAGCTCACCACCGGGGGCGCCGGGAGGGGACGAGCAGTACTTC
.,TRBV6-5,TRBJ2-5,.,CASTHYGQETQYF,TGTGCCAGCACCCACTACGGCCAAGAGACCCAGTACTTC
.,TRBV7-9,TRBJ1-3,.,CASSLTGSGNTIYF,TGTGCCAGCAGCTTAACGGGATCTGGAAACACCATATATTTT
.,TRBV9,TRBJ1-1,.,CASSVSGATEAFF,TGTGCCAGCAGCGTTTCAGGGGCCACTGAAGCTTTCTTT
.,TRBV7-8,TRBJ2-3,.,CASSLVGGGPDTQYF,TGTGCCAGCAGCTTAGTAGGGGGAGGCCCAGATACGCAGTATTTT
.,TRBV7-9,TRBJ2-1,.,CASSRTTNEQFF,TGTGCCAGCAGCCGAACAACCAATGAGCAGTTCTTC
TRBD2,TRBV7-9,TRBJ2-1,few,CASSTLAGEQFF,TGTGCCAGCAGCACTCTAGCGGGAGAACAGTTCTTC
TRBD1,TRBV18,TRBJ1-2,.,CASSPIEDRAYGYTF,TGTGCCAGCTCACCAATAGAGGACAGGGCCTATGGCTACACCTTC
TRBD1,TRBV7-9,TRBJ2-7,few,CASSPSPGQRSSPSYEQYF,TGTGCCAGCAGCCCATCACCGGGACAGAGGTCTTCCCCTTCCTACGAGCAGTACTTC
.,TRBV12-5,TRBJ2-5,.,CASGLTLGETQYF,TGTGCTAGTGGTTTGACGCTGGGGGAGACCCAGTACTTC
.,TRBV18,TRBJ1-1,.,CASSLSIENTEAFF,TGTGCCAGCTCACTCTCCATAGAGAACACTGAAGCTTTCTTT
.,TRBV19,TRBJ1-6,.,CASNRQEGSPLHF,TGTGCCAGTAATCGGCAGGAGGGTTCACCCCTCCACTTT
.,TRBV6-5,TRBJ2-7,.,CASSYPQGEQYF,TGTGCCAGCAGTTACCCACAGGGCGAGCAGTACTTC
TRBD2,TRBV5-1,TRBJ2-5,.,CASSPRLAEETQYF,TGCGCCAGCAGCCCAAGACTAGCAGAAGAGACCCAGTACTTC
.,TRBV27,TRBJ2-2,.,CASSLSATGELFF,TGTGCCAGCAGTTTGTCTGCCACCGGGGAGCTGTTTTTT
.,TRBV7-3,TRBJ2-2,.,CASSLSSDPGELFF,TGTGCCAGCAGCTTAAGTAGTGATCCCGGGGAGCTGTTTTTT
.,TRBV19,TRBJ1-1,.,CASSTGPLTEAFF,TGTGCCAGTAGCACGGGGCCCCTCACTGAAGCTTTCTTT
TRBD1,TRBV28,TRBJ1-5,.,CASSLGQGAQPQHF,TGTGCCAGCAGTTTGGGGCAGGGGGCTCAGCCCCAGCATTTT